The rows below give T cell receptor beta chains drawn from one sample of a study of cytomegalovirus exposure and HLA in healthy donors. TCRdb's copy holds only in-frame clones and misses some; the assay was immunoSEQ multiplex PCR. The table shows roughly 190,000 clones, with 79% occurring only once. Sample: PBMCs. Every receptor here comes from a woman aged 45-60 years in good health and CMV-seronegative. Each CDR3 is given with its conserved first and last residue. The order of the fields is J gene, V gene, CDR3 protein.

>TRBJ2-7|TRBV19
CASSTYGGQSIYEQYF
>TRBJ1-2|TRBV5-1
CASSPGQGARGYTF
>TRBJ2-3|TRBV27
CASNLAGPPHTDTQYF
>TRBJ1-1|TRBV7-2
CASSSGTGTNTEAFF
>TRBJ1-1|TRBV28
CASSPQAMNTEAFF
>TRBJ2-5|TRBV7-2
CASSSGQGETQYF
>TRBJ2-1|TRBV7-9
CASSLVIRDEQFF
>TRBJ1-5|TRBV28
CASSLMTGAQPQHF
>TRBJ1-6|TRBV7-2
CASSLAVNNSPLHF
>TRBJ1-3|TRBV29-1
CSVEVQGASGNTIYF
>TRBJ2-1|TRBV10-2
CASSEVSGRGTGSYNEQFF
>TRBJ1-6|TRBV28
CASSFYRNSPLHF
>TRBJ2-4|TRBV30
CAWSVGTGNIQYF
>TRBJ1-1|TRBV19
CASRGRPNTEAFF
>TRBJ2-5|TRBV28
CASSTKQGKETQYF
>TRBJ2-3|TRBV18
CASSPTSNADTQYF
>TRBJ1-2|TRBV4-2
CASSQDRSYGYTF
>TRBJ1-4|TRBV18
CASSPRENEKLFF
>TRBJ1-1|TRBV5-8
CASSLGVDRVGTEAFF
>TRBJ2-1|TRBV7-2
CASSLVAGAGSYNEQFF
>TRBJ2-7|TRBV2
CAGAVGYEQYF
>TRBJ2-3|TRBV2
CASSAGIGGTDTQYF
>TRBJ1-5|TRBV4-3
CASSQGTTGGRQPQHF
>TRBJ2-3|TRBV4-2
CASSKELTDTQYF
>TRBJ2-1|TRBV7-2
CASSLRQHSYNEQFF
>TRBJ1-2|TRBV2
CASRGDSLFYGYTF
>TRBJ1-2|TRBV28
CASSPRGDNYGYTF
>TRBJ1-3|TRBV10-3
CAIRPQGPSGNTIYF
>TRBJ1-5|TRBV28
CASRRGQGINQPQHF
>TRBJ2-1|TRBV7-9
CASSGSAGVYNEQFF
>TRBJ2-7|TRBV27
CASSLSGTGFAYEQYF
>TRBJ2-4|TRBV4-3
CASSQETGGGKNIQYF
>TRBJ2-6|TRBV7-3
CASSLTGTGALRANVLTF
>TRBJ2-3|TRBV28
CASSFPTQGRDTQYF
>TRBJ2-3|TRBV4-3
CASSQQTSGGFGDTQYF
>TRBJ2-1|TRBV5-1
CASSPPQTNSYNEQFF
>TRBJ2-5|TRBV18
CASSYGTREQETQYF
>TRBJ1-2|TRBV10-1
CASSESVSGGYTF
>TRBJ1-1|TRBV6-6
CASSAYKTGGEAFF
>TRBJ1-4|TRBV5-4
CASSRGQGREKLFF
>TRBJ2-3|TRBV9
CASSVSGSGRRDTQYF
>TRBJ1-1|TRBV30
CAWTRDRNTEAFF
>TRBJ2-1|TRBV28
CASSLPLAGVAEQFF
>TRBJ2-1|TRBV6-5
CASSYPPGEVQFF
>TRBJ1-2|TRBV9
CASSSPGEGYGYTF
>TRBJ2-7|TRBV28
CASSTGAYEQYF
>TRBJ1-2|TRBV6-4
CASSDGRGYTF
>TRBJ2-7|TRBV7-6
CASSLFFGQVYEQYF
>TRBJ1-4|TRBV4-3
CASSFRTGDEKLFF